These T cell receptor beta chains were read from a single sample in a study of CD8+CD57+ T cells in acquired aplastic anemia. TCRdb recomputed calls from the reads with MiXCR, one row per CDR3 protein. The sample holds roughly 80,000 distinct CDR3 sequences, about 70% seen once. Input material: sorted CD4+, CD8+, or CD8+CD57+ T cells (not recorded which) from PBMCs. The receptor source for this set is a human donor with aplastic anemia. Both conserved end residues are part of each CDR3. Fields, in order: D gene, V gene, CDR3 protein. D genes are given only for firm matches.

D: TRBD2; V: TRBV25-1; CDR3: CASSPSSLERGGSAAGELFF
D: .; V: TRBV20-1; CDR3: CSARARRAGASSYEQYF
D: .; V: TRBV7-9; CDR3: CASSLGGGEQYF
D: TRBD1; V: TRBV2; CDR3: CASSEGTGYSPLHF
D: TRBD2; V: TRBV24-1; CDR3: CATSDRGLAENNEQFF
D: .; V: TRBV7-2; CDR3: CASSLTGEQYF
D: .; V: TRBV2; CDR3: CASSEPKVSGNTEAFF
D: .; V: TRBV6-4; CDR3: CASSDTNSPLHF
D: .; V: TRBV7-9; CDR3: CASSPAERDNNEQFF
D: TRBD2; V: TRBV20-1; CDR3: CSARGVAGATDTQYF
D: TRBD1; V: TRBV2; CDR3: CATASGGQDTEAFF
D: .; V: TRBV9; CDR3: CASSVGGHREQYF
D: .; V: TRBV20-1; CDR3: CSAGGHNEQFF
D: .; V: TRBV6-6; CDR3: CASSYSEKLFF
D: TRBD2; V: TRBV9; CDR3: CASSLWGREVYF
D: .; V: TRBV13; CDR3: CASSLGRGGETQYF
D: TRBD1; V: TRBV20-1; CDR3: CSALAPDRENTEAFF
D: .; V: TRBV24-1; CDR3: CATSSYNEQFF
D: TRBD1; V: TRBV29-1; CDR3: CSVQTGGAYEQYF
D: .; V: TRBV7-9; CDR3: CASRGGVETQYF
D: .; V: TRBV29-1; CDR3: CSVEVPDPTGELFF
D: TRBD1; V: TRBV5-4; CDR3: CASSLAPGQGRGTEAFF
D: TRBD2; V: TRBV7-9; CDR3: CASSGGVAYEQYF
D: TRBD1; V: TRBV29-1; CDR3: CSVVGDRGGFYEQYF
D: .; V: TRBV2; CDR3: CASNASPGAGEQFF
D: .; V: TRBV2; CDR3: CASSPPGQSGGYTF
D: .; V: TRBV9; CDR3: CASSGDGNTIYF
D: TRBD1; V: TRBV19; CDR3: CASRGQESEAFF
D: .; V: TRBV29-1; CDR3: CSVVRGSYGYTF
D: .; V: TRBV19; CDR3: CASSIGNSPLHF
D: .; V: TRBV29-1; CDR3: CSVVMARGSNEKLFF
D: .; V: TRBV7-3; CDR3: CASSRYSGEADTQYF
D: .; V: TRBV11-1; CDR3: CASSLEYFSVDEQFF
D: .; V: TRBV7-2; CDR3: CASSLSPNRNINSPLHF
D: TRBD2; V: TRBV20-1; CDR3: CSARANSGDSSYNEQFF
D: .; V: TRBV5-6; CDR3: CASSLATGHEQYF
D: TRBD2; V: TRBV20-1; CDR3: CSARGGGGETQYF
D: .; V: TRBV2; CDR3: CASSVEVGAFYEQYF
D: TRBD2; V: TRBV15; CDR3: CATSRDWPSGAYEQYF
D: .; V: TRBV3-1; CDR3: CASSQEGGLGQPQHF
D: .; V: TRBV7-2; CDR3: CASSRYPGGEVTQYF
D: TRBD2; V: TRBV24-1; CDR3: CATSPSGLYEQYF
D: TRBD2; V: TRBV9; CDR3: CASSVGPSGGYEQYF
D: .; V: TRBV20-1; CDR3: CSARDMAGTIYEQYF
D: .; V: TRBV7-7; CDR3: CASSQQFGDTQYF
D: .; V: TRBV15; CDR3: CATSRSGGFTEAFF
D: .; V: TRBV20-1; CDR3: CSARDLAGADLSEQFF
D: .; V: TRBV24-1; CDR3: CATSDLRGETQYF
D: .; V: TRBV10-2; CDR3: CASRGAGASNQPQHF
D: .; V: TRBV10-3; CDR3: CAISESRSGGIATQYF
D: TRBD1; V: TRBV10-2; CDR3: CASSPGDRGYQPQHF
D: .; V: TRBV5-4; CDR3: CASSLRDGETQYF
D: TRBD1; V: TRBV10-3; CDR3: CAISAGQGRNTGELFF
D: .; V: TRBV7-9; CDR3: CASRPDLGELFF
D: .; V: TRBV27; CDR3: CASSFSRAGAKNIQYF
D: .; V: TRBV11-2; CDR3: CASSLKLGTTGELFF
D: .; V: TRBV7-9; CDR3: CASSLGVVEKLFF